A selection of T cell receptor beta chains follows, all from one sample in a study of regulatory T cells in long-lasting Graves disease. MiXCR, run by TCRdb on the multiplex PCR reads, gives a single entry per CDR3 protein. The top ten clones hold 16% of a sample with about 470,000 distinct CDR3 sequences, about 16% of them seen once. Separately, the same data were catalogued under a study of T cells in Graves' hyperthyroidism and ophthalmopathy.

The sample was peripheral blood mononuclear cells (PBMCs), taken at new diagnosis, from a patient treated with antithyroid drugs. Receptors were obtained from a woman aged 25-40 years with Graves disease. Both conserved end residues are part of each CDR3. The D gene is left open where the match is weak. Size is omitted from some rows. Given values are once, few, many or a class for expanded clones.

CDR3nt: TGTGCCAGCAGCGCACGGTGGACTAGCAAGGTCCATGAGCAGTTCTTC
CDR3aa: CASSARWTSKVHEQFF
abundance: many
j_gene: TRBJ2-1
v_gene: TRBV7-8
d_gene: TRBD2

CDR3nt: TGCAGTGCTAGAAAGGACAGGGGGTGGTCCTACGAGCAGTACTTC
CDR3aa: CSARKDRGWSYEQYF
abundance: few
j_gene: TRBJ2-7
v_gene: TRBV20-1
d_gene: TRBD1

CDR3nt: TGCAGCGTTGTAGGTGTCCACGGGATTCAGTACTTC
CDR3aa: CSVVGVHGIQYF
abundance: -
j_gene: TRBJ2-4
v_gene: TRBV29-1
d_gene: -

CDR3nt: TGTGCCAGCAGCACCGGGACAGGGGGATTTGCTGAAGCTTTCTTT
CDR3aa: CASSTGTGGFAEAFF
abundance: many
j_gene: TRBJ1-1
v_gene: TRBV7-8
d_gene: TRBD1

CDR3nt: TGCGCCAGCAGTGACGCGATACAAAAGGACACCGGGGAGCTGTTTTTT
CDR3aa: CASSDAIQKDTGELFF
abundance: few
j_gene: TRBJ2-2
v_gene: TRBV10-1
d_gene: -

CDR3nt: TGCAGTGCTGAGGGGACTAGCGGGAGCTGGTCCTACAATGAGCAGTTCTTC
CDR3aa: CSAEGTSGSWSYNEQFF
abundance: -
j_gene: TRBJ2-1
v_gene: TRBV20-1
d_gene: TRBD2

CDR3nt: TGTGCCAGCAGCCAAGAAGCCGTTCGGCGGACCGGGGAGCTGTTTTTT
CDR3aa: CASSQEAVRRTGELFF
abundance: -
j_gene: TRBJ2-2
v_gene: TRBV11-2
d_gene: -

CDR3nt: TGTGCCAGCAGAGGGGTGGAGGCCTATGGCTACACCTTC
CDR3aa: CASRGVEAYGYTF
abundance: -
j_gene: TRBJ1-2
v_gene: TRBV9
d_gene: -

CDR3nt: TGTGCCAGCAGCTTAGGAGAAAATGGGAGCCAGTACTTC
CDR3aa: CASSLGENGSQYF
abundance: -
j_gene: TRBJ2-5
v_gene: TRBV7-2
d_gene: -

CDR3nt: TGTGCCAGCAGCTTAGCGTTTCGTCGATCCTCCAATTCACCCCTCCACTTT
CDR3aa: CASSLAFRRSSNSPLHF
abundance: -
j_gene: TRBJ1-6
v_gene: TRBV7-2
d_gene: -

CDR3nt: TGTGCCAGCAGTCCCTCGCCCAAGCCGACAGGGAATCAGCCCCAGCATTTT
CDR3aa: CASSPSPKPTGNQPQHF
abundance: -
j_gene: TRBJ1-5
v_gene: TRBV27
d_gene: TRBD1

CDR3nt: TGTGCCACCAGCAGAGATCAGCGGGAGGGCGTCACCGGGGAGCTGTTTTTT
CDR3aa: CATSRDQREGVTGELFF
abundance: few
j_gene: TRBJ2-2
v_gene: TRBV15
d_gene: TRBD2

CDR3nt: TGTGCCAGCAGTCCGGACAGGGGATCCCGGTCCTACAATGAGCAGTTCTTC
CDR3aa: CASSPDRGSRSYNEQFF
abundance: many
j_gene: TRBJ2-1
v_gene: TRBV2
d_gene: TRBD1

CDR3nt: TGCAGCGTTGAAGATCCGGAGGCCCCTGGCGAGCAGTACTTC
CDR3aa: CSVEDPEAPGEQYF
abundance: -
j_gene: TRBJ2-7
v_gene: TRBV29-1
d_gene: -

CDR3nt: TGTGCCAGCAGTGGGACTAGCGAGAAAGAGACCCAGTACTTC
CDR3aa: CASSGTSEKETQYF
abundance: many
j_gene: TRBJ2-5
v_gene: TRBV6-1
d_gene: TRBD2

CDR3nt: TGCAGTGCTGAGCGGGAGGGGTACGAGCAGTACTTC
CDR3aa: CSAEREGYEQYF
abundance: many
j_gene: TRBJ2-7
v_gene: TRBV20-1
d_gene: TRBD2

CDR3nt: TGTGCCAGCAGCCCGGGACTAGCGAGAGAAGAGACCCAGTACTTC
CDR3aa: CASSPGLAREETQYF
abundance: -
j_gene: TRBJ2-5
v_gene: TRBV7-9
d_gene: TRBD2

CDR3nt: TGTGCCAGCTCACCACCGACCCGGTTTGTTCGGACAGGGGGCTTCGACGAGCAGTACTTC
CDR3aa: CASSPPTRFVRTGGFDEQYF
abundance: few
j_gene: TRBJ2-7
v_gene: TRBV18
d_gene: TRBD1

CDR3nt: TGTGCCTGGAGTAGAAAGGGGATTAGCAATCAGCCCCAGCATTTT
CDR3aa: CAWSRKGISNQPQHF
abundance: many
j_gene: TRBJ1-5
v_gene: TRBV30
d_gene: -

CDR3nt: TGTGCCAGCAGTTTATCCCGGAACTACAATGAGCAGTTCTTC
CDR3aa: CASSLSRNYNEQFF
abundance: many
j_gene: TRBJ2-1
v_gene: TRBV27
d_gene: -

CDR3nt: TGTGCCAGCAGCTTAAACCTTTTGGGGGCAGCTAGCACAGATACGCAGTATTTT
CDR3aa: CASSLNLLGAASTDTQYF
abundance: -
j_gene: TRBJ2-3
v_gene: TRBV27
d_gene: -

CDR3nt: TGTGCCAGCAGCCTAGGACGTCAGACTAATGAAAAACTGTTTTTT
CDR3aa: CASSLGRQTNEKLFF
abundance: many
j_gene: TRBJ1-4
v_gene: TRBV3-1
d_gene: -

CDR3nt: TGTGCCACCACCTGGGACGCGCTCTCCTACGAGCAGTACTTC
CDR3aa: CATTWDALSYEQYF
abundance: many
j_gene: TRBJ2-7
v_gene: TRBV24-1
d_gene: -

CDR3nt: TGCAGTGCTAGCGGGCAGGGTGGGGAAAAACTGTTTTTT
CDR3aa: CSASGQGGEKLFF
abundance: many
j_gene: TRBJ1-4
v_gene: TRBV20-1
d_gene: -

CDR3nt: TGTGCCAGCAGCCCCCTCCCCGGGGGACTAGCGGGAGGTGACGAGCAGTACTTC
CDR3aa: CASSPLPGGLAGGDEQYF
abundance: few
j_gene: TRBJ2-7
v_gene: TRBV5-4
d_gene: TRBD2

CDR3nt: TGTGCCAGCAGGGAACTAGCGGGCAGCTCCTACGAGCAGTACTTC
CDR3aa: CASRELAGSSYEQYF
abundance: many
j_gene: TRBJ2-7
v_gene: TRBV11-2
d_gene: TRBD2

CDR3nt: TGTGCCAGCAGCAACCGTCGACAGGGAGGTAATTCACCCCTCCACTTT
CDR3aa: CASSNRRQGGNSPLHF
abundance: -
j_gene: TRBJ1-6
v_gene: TRBV4-2
d_gene: TRBD1

CDR3nt: TGTGCCACCAGTGACATAGCGGGAGGGCCCTACGAGCAGTACTTC
CDR3aa: CATSDIAGGPYEQYF
abundance: -
j_gene: TRBJ2-7
v_gene: TRBV24-1
d_gene: TRBD2

CDR3nt: TGTGCCAGCAGTTTCTCCAGACTGTTTTCACCCCTCCACTTT
CDR3aa: CASSFSRLFSPLHF
abundance: many
j_gene: TRBJ1-6
v_gene: TRBV12-3/TRBV12-4
d_gene: -

CDR3nt: TGTGCTAGTGGTTTCTTGGGTGAGCAGTTCTTC
CDR3aa: CASGFLGEQFF
abundance: many
j_gene: TRBJ2-1
v_gene: TRBV12-5
d_gene: -

CDR3nt: TGTGCCAGCAGCTTCCCCTCCACAGATACGCAGTATTTT
CDR3aa: CASSFPSTDTQYF
abundance: many
j_gene: TRBJ2-3
v_gene: TRBV11-2
d_gene: -

CDR3nt: TGCGCCAGCAGCAACAGGGTCGCCACCGGGGAGCTGTTTTTT
CDR3aa: CASSNRVATGELFF
abundance: few
j_gene: TRBJ2-2
v_gene: TRBV5-1
d_gene: -

CDR3nt: TGCAGTGCTAAAAGGGGACTAGCGGACGCCTACAATGAGCAGTTCTTC
CDR3aa: CSAKRGLADAYNEQFF
abundance: many
j_gene: TRBJ2-1
v_gene: TRBV20-1
d_gene: TRBD2

CDR3nt: TGTGCCAGCAGCTTAGGACGCGGGAATCACGGCTACACCTTC
CDR3aa: CASSLGRGNHGYTF
abundance: -
j_gene: TRBJ1-2
v_gene: TRBV11-2
d_gene: -

CDR3nt: TGTGCCCGGGCTCACGGACAGGACTATGGCTACACCTTC
CDR3aa: CARAHGQDYGYTF
abundance: many
j_gene: TRBJ1-2
v_gene: TRBV30
d_gene: TRBD1

CDR3nt: TGTGCCACCAGCAGAGCCACAGGGACAGCTAACTATGGCTACACCTTC
CDR3aa: CATSRATGTANYGYTF
abundance: -
j_gene: TRBJ1-2
v_gene: TRBV15
d_gene: TRBD1

CDR3nt: TGTGCCATCACGGACGGACCCTCCTACGAGCAGTACTTC
CDR3aa: CAITDGPSYEQYF
abundance: many
j_gene: TRBJ2-7
v_gene: TRBV10-3
d_gene: -

CDR3nt: TGTGCCAGCAGTTACTCTGGGGGGAGGGACGACGAGCAGTACTTC
CDR3aa: CASSYSGGRDDEQYF
abundance: -
j_gene: TRBJ2-7
v_gene: TRBV12-3/TRBV12-4
d_gene: TRBD2

CDR3nt: TGTGCCACCAGTGATCCAACTGGGACTAGCGGGAGATTGGTTACGCAGTATTTT
CDR3aa: CATSDPTGTSGRLVTQYF
abundance: once
j_gene: TRBJ2-3
v_gene: TRBV24-1
d_gene: TRBD2

CDR3nt: TGTGCCAGCAGTCCGGGACTCTCGGGAGCTGAGCAGTTCTTC
CDR3aa: CASSPGLSGAEQFF
abundance: few
j_gene: TRBJ2-1
v_gene: TRBV12-3/TRBV12-4
d_gene: -

CDR3nt: TGTGCCAGTAGTATCCGGGGCCTTAACTATGGCTACACCTTC
CDR3aa: CASSIRGLNYGYTF
abundance: few
j_gene: TRBJ1-2
v_gene: TRBV19
d_gene: -

CDR3nt: TGTGCCAGCAGTTATTCACCGGTCAAGGGAGATCATACCTCCGGGGAGCTGTTTTTT
CDR3aa: CASSYSPVKGDHTSGELFF
abundance: many
j_gene: TRBJ2-2
v_gene: TRBV6-9
d_gene: -

CDR3nt: TGTGCCACCAGCAGAGAAAGGGATTCGGGGGGGGAGCTGTTTTTT
CDR3aa: CATSRERDSGGELFF
abundance: many
j_gene: TRBJ2-2
v_gene: TRBV15
d_gene: -

CDR3nt: TGCGCCAGCAGCGTAGGGGATACAGGCACCTACGAGCAGTACTTC
CDR3aa: CASSVGDTGTYEQYF
abundance: many
j_gene: TRBJ2-7
v_gene: TRBV4-1
d_gene: -

CDR3nt: TGTGCCAGCAGCTTGGACGGGAGTCGGGAAAGCTCCTACAATGAGCAGTTCTTC
CDR3aa: CASSLDGSRESSYNEQFF
abundance: -
j_gene: TRBJ2-1
v_gene: TRBV5-4
d_gene: -

CDR3nt: TGTGCCACCAGTGATCGCAGGTTGGGAGGGCACACTGAAGCTTTCTTT
CDR3aa: CATSDRRLGGHTEAFF
abundance: few
j_gene: TRBJ1-1
v_gene: TRBV24-1
d_gene: -

CDR3nt: TGTGCCAGCAGCGTACAGGGATTTGAAGCTTTCTTT
CDR3aa: CASSVQGFEAFF
abundance: many
j_gene: TRBJ1-1
v_gene: TRBV11-1
d_gene: -

CDR3nt: TGTGCCAGCAGCTCTCAGGGACAGGGAGGAGATACGCAGTATTTT
CDR3aa: CASSSQGQGGDTQYF
abundance: -
j_gene: TRBJ2-3
v_gene: TRBV7-9
d_gene: TRBD1

CDR3nt: TGCAGCGTTTCAGCCTGGGGCACTGAAGCTTTCTTT
CDR3aa: CSVSAWGTEAFF
abundance: -
j_gene: TRBJ1-1
v_gene: TRBV29-1
d_gene: -

CDR3nt: TGTGCCAGCAGTTTAATGGGCGGGAGGGCCTTATACGAGCAGTACTTC
CDR3aa: CASSLMGGRALYEQYF
abundance: many
j_gene: TRBJ2-7
v_gene: TRBV28
d_gene: TRBD2

CDR3nt: TGCAGTGCCTCGGGACTAGCGGGATGGAATGAGCAGTTCTTC
CDR3aa: CSASGLAGWNEQFF
abundance: many
j_gene: TRBJ2-1
v_gene: TRBV20-1
d_gene: TRBD2